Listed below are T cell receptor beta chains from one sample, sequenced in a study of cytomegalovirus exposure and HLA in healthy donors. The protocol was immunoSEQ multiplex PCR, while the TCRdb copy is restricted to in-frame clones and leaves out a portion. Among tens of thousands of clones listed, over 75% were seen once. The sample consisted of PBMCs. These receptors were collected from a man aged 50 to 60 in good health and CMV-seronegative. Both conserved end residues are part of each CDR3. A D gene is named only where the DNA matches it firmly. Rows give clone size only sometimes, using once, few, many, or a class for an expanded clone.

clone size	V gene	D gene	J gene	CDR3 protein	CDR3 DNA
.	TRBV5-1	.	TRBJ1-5	CASSPDGQGNQPQHF	TGCGCCAGCAGCCCCGACGGCCAGGGCAATCAGCCCCAGCATTTT
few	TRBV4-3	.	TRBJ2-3	CASSLLTGSSEDTQYF	TGCGCCAGCAGCCTCCTAACCGGGAGTTCAGAAGATACGCAGTATTTT
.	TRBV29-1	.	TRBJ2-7	CSVGPGGNYEQYF	TGCAGCGTTGGGCCCGGGGGTAACTACGAGCAGTACTTC
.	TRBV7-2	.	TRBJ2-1	CASSLLTRTNEQFF	TGTGCCAGCAGCTTATTGACTAGAACAAATGAGCAGTTCTTC
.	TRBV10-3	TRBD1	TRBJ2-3	CAISELGQVSTDTQYF	TGTGCCATCAGTGAACTGGGACAGGTTAGCACAGATACGCAGTATTTT
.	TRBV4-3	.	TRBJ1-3	CASSQDLSGSGNTIYF	TGCGCCAGCAGCCAAGATCTTAGCGGGTCTGGAAACACCATATATTTT
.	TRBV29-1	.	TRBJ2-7	CSVRRGYEQYF	TGCAGCGTGCGTCGGGGGTACGAGCAGTACTTC
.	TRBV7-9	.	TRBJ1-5	CASSLQGSNQPQHF	TGTGCCAGCAGCTTACAGGGTAGCAATCAGCCCCAGCATTTT
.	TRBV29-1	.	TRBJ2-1	CSFLTDSNEQFF	TGCAGCTTCCTGACAGACAGCAATGAGCAGTTCTTC
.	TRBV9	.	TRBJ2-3	CASSERDLAPDTQYF	TGTGCCAGCAGCGAGAGGGATCTGGCTCCAGATACGCAGTATTTT
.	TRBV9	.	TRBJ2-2	CASSVVEEDGELFF	TGTGCCAGCAGCGTAGTAGAGGAAGATGGGGAGCTGTTTTTT
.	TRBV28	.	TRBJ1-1	CASREVRNTEAFF	TGTGCCAGCAGGGAGGTGCGGAACACTGAAGCTTTCTTT
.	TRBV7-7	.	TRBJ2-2	CASSLAARNTGELFF	TGTGCTAGCAGCTTAGCTGCTAGGAACACCGGGGAGCTGTTTTTT
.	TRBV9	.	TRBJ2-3	CASSVVDRRSSTDTQYF	TGTGCCAGCAGCGTAGTAGACAGACGATCTAGCACAGATACGCAGTATTTT
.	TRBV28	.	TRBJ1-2	CASSLGKRDYGYTF	TGTGCCAGCAGTTTAGGAAAGAGGGACTATGGCTACACCTTC
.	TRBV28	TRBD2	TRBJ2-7	CASSFLSSGSYEQYF	TGTGCCAGCAGTTTCCTTAGTAGCGGGAGCTACGAGCAGTACTTC
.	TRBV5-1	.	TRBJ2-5	CASSLRGDSRQETQYF	TGCGCCAGCAGCCTTAGGGGGGACAGTAGGCAAGAGACCCAGTACTTC
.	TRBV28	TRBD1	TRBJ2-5	CASSETGGASVGQETQYF	TGTGCCAGCAGTGAGACAGGGGGCGCTTCGGTTGGGCAAGAGACCCAGTACTTC
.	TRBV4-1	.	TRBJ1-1	CASSLEQNTEAFF	TGCGCCAGCAGCCTCGAACAGAACACTGAAGCTTTCTTT
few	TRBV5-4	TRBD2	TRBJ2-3	CASSKLAGEADTQYF	TGTGCCAGCAGCAAACTAGCGGGAGAAGCAGATACGCAGTATTTT
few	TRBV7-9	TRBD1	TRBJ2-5	CASSLAGTGGGETQYF	TGTGCCAGCAGCTTAGCTGGGACAGGGGGCGGGGAGACCCAGTACTTC
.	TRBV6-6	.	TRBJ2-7	CASSYTRSEQYF	TGTGCCAGCAGTTACACTCGGAGCGAGCAGTACTTC
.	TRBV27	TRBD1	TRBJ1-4	CASSPSGSRGRLNEKLFF	TGTGCCAGCAGCCCTTCGGGGAGCAGGGGGCGATTAAATGAAAAACTGTTTTTT
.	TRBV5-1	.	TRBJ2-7	CASSLGTAESYEQYF	TGCGCCAGCAGCTTGGGGACAGCAGAATCCTACGAGCAGTACTTC
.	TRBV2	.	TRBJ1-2	CASSHTTDYGYTF	TGTGCCAGCAGCCATACTACGGACTATGGCTACACCTTC
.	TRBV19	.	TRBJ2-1	CASSILSTLSYNEQFF	TGTGCCAGTAGTATCCTTTCGACTCTCTCCTACAATGAGCAGTTCTTC
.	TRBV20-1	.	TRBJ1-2	CSGGGGYGYTF	TGCAGTGGCGGGGGTGGCTATGGCTACACCTTC
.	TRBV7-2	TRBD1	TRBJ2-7	CASSLESAGTGAYEQYF	TGTGCCAGCAGCTTAGAATCCGCCGGGACAGGCGCTTACGAGCAGTACTTC
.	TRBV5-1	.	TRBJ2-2	CASSPIGGQGGFPGELFF	TGCGCCAGCAGCCCCATTGGAGGCCAGGGAGGATTCCCCGGGGAGCTGTTTTTT
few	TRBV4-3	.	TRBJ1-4	CASSLVLDATNEKLFF	TGCGCCAGCAGCCTGGTGTTAGATGCAACTAATGAAAAACTGTTTTTT
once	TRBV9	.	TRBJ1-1	CASSPSAGMNTEAFF	TGTGCCAGCAGCCCCTCGGCAGGAATGAACACTGAAGCTTTCTTT
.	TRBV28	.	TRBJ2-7	CATERGGYEQYF	TGTGCCACCGAGAGGGGAGGCTACGAGCAGTACTTC
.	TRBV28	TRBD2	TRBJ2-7	CASSGMVLAGVGYEQYF	TGTGCCAGCAGTGGAATGGTTTTGGCGGGAGTTGGATACGAGCAGTACTTC
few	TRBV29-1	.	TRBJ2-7	CSVSPDRTAYEQYF	TGCAGCGTTTCTCCCGACAGGACCGCCTACGAGCAGTACTTC
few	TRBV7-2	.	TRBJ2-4	CASSRDTRPENIQYF	TGTGCCAGCAGCCGGGACACCCGACCTGAAAACATTCAGTACTTC
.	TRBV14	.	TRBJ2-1	CASSQGGARANEQFF	TGTGCCAGCAGCCAGGGAGGAGCGAGGGCCAATGAGCAGTTCTTC
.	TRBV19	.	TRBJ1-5	CASKRGLNQPQHF	TGTGCCAGTAAGAGGGGACTCAATCAGCCCCAGCATTTT
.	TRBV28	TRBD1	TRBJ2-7	CASSGQGILLEQYF	TGTGCCAGCTCCGGACAGGGGATCCTTCTCGAGCAGTACTTC
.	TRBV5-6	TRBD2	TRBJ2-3	CASSSTSGGSDTQYF	TGTGCCAGCAGCTCCACTAGCGGGGGATCAGATACGCAGTATTTT
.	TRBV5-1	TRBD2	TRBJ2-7	CASSFGTSGTYEQYF	TGCGCCAGCAGCTTTGGGACTAGCGGAACCTACGAGCAGTACTTC
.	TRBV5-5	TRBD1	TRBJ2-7	CASTGQGSEQYF	TGTGCCAGCACGGGACAGGGGTCCGAGCAGTACTTC
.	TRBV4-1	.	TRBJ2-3	CASSQEAGKDTQYF	TGCGCCAGCAGCCAAGAGGCAGGGAAAGATACGCAGTATTTT
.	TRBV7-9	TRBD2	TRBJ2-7	CASSLGGRGYEQYF	TGTGCCAGCAGCTTAGGCGGGAGGGGTTACGAGCAGTACTTC
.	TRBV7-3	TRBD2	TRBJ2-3	CASSLTRTSGRGDTQYF	TGTGCCAGCAGCTTAACCCGGACTAGCGGGAGGGGAGATACGCAGTATTTT
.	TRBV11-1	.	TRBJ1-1	CASSGRGARFTEAFF	TGTGCCAGCAGTGGTCGGGGGGCGCGATTCACTGAAGCTTTCTTT
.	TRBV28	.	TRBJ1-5	CASSLRVVGEVSNQPQHF	TGTGCCAGCAGTTTACGGGTTGTGGGAGAGGTTAGCAATCAGCCCCAGCATTTT
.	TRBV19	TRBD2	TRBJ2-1	CATGMSGRYNEQFF	TGTGCCACCGGGATGAGCGGGAGGTACAATGAGCAGTTCTTC
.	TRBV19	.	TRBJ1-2	CASSMEGPRGYTF	TGTGCCAGTAGTATGGAGGGACCCAGAGGCTACACCTTC
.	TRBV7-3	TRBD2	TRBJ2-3	CASSLKGTSGEGLTDTQYF	TGTGCCAGCAGCTTAAAGGGGACTAGCGGAGAGGGGCTCACAGATACGCAGTATTTT
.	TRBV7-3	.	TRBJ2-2	CASSRGSNTGELFF	TGTGCCAGCAGCCGGGGGTCGAACACCGGGGAGCTGTTTTTT
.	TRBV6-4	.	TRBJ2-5	CASIAKQLPEETQYF	TGTGCCAGCATCGCGAAACAGTTGCCTGAAGAGACCCAGTACTTC